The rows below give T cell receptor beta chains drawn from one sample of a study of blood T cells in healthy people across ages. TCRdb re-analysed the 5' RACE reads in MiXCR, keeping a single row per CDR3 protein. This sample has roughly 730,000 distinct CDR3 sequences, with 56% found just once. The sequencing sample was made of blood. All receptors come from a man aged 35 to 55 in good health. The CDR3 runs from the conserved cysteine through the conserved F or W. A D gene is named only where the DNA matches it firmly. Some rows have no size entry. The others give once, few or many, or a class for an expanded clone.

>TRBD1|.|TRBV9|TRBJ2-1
TGTGCCAGCAGCGCTCCCGCACAGGACAGGGGTAATGAGCAGTTCTTC
CASSAPAQDRGNEQFF
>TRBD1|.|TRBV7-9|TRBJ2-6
TGTGCCAGCAGCCCCGGGACAGATACGCGAAACTCTGGGGCCAACGTCCTGACTTTC
CASSPGTDTRNSGANVLTF
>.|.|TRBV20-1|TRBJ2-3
TGCAGTGCTAGAATAAGAGGCCCAGATACGCAGTATTTT
CSARIRGPDTQYF
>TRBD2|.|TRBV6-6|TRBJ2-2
TGTGCCAGCATAGGGGTCCGGACTAGTTGGCCCGGGGAGCTGTTTTTT
CASIGVRTSWPGELFF
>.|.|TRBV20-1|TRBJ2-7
TGCAGTGCTAGACCTAGCCCACTCTCCGAGCAGTACTTC
CSARPSPLSEQYF
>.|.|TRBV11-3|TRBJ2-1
TGTGCCAGCAGCTCCTCGGCGGGAAATGAGCAGTTCTTC
CASSSSAGNEQFF
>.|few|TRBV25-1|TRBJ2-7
TGTGCCAGCAGTGTATTCCGCCTCACCTACGAGCAGTACTTC
CASSVFRLTYEQYF
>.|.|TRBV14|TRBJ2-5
TGTGCCAGCAGCCAATTCCCAGGCACGTACCAAGAGACCCAGTACTTC
CASSQFPGTYQETQYF
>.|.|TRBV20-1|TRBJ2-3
TGCAGTGCTAGACTCCTGAGGGGCCATAGCACAGATACGCAGTATTTT
CSARLLRGHSTDTQYF
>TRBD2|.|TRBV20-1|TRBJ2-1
TGCAGTGCTAGGGACTACGGTGGCGGGAGATCGAATGAGCAGTTCTTC
CSARDYGGGRSNEQFF
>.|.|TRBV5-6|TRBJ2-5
TGTGCCAGCGGCGGGACGGTGCAAGAGACCCAGTACTTC
CASGGTVQETQYF
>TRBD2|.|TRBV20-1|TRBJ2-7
TGCAGTGCTGGAACTAGCGGGAGGGCCAATAATATCCACGAGCAGTACTTC
CSAGTSGRANNIHEQYF
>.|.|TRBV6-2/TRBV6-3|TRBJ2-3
TGTGCCAGCAGCTCTAATAGGGCCACAGATACGCAGTATTTT
CASSSNRATDTQYF
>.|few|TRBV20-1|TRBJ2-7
TGCAGTGCTAGAGCCAGGGGCTACGAGCAGTACTTC
CSARARGYEQYF
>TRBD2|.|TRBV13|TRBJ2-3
TGTGCCAGCAACCGGGGGGGAGGAAGCACAGATACGCAGTATTTT
CASNRGGGSTDTQYF
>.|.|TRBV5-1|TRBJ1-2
TGCGCCAGCAGCTTGGATGGCCCGCCGACGGGAGGCTACACCTTC
CASSLDGPPTGGYTF
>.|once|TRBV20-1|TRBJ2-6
TGCAGTGCTTCGTCTGACCAGGGGGGGCCTGGGGCCAACGTCCTGACTTTC
CSASSDQGGPGANVLTF
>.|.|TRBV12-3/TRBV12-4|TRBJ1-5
TGTGCCAGCGGGACCGTTAAGCCCCAGCATTTT
CASGTVKPQHF
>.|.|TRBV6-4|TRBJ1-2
TGTGCCAGCAGTGATTTACCGAACTATGGCTACACCTTC
CASSDLPNYGYTF
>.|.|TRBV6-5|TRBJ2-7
TGTGCCAGCAGTCTCCGGGACTCAGGTCGTTACGAGCAGTACTTC
CASSLRDSGRYEQYF
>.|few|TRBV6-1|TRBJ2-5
TGTGCCAGCAGTGAGAATACAGGGCCGGCGGGTTCGACCCAGTACTTC
CASSENTGPAGSTQYF
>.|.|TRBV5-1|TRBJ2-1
TGCGCCAGCAGCCCTGGGGCAGGGTTTTCCTACAATGAGCAGTTCTTC
CASSPGAGFSYNEQFF
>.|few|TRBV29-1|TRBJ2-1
TGCAGCGTTGAAGGAGCGGCCCCCGGGGATGAGCAGTTCTTC
CSVEGAAPGDEQFF
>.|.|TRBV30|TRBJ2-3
TGTGCCTGGGAAGTAGGACTAAGCACAGATACGCAGTATTTT
CAWEVGLSTDTQYF
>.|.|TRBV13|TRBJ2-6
TGTGCCAGCAGCTTAATCCGGCCCGGGGCCAACGTCCTGACTTTC
CASSLIRPGANVLTF
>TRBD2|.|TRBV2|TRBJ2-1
TGTGCCAGCAGTAACAGCGGGGCAACCTTCGGTGAGCAGTTCTTC
CASSNSGATFGEQFF
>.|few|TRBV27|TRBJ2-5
TGTGCCAGCAGTCCCCGTAATCGAGAGACCCAGTACTTC
CASSPRNRETQYF
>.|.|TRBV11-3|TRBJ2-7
TGTGCCAGCAGCGACGACGAGAGCTACGAGCAGTACTTC
CASSDDESYEQYF
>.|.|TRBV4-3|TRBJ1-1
TGCGCCGGCAGCCATACAGCAGGGGACACTGAAGCTTTCTTT
CAGSHTAGDTEAFF
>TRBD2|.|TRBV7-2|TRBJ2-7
TGTGCCAGCAGCTTAGCGCACCTAGCGGGAGGGTTTTCCTACGAGCAGTACTTC
CASSLAHLAGGFSYEQYF
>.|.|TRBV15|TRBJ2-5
TGTGCCACCAGCAGATCGGGGACTCGACCTACCCTTACTGAGGAGACCCAGTACTTC
CATSRSGTRPTLTEETQYF
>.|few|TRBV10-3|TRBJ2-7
TGTGCCATCAGTGAGCCAGGCTCCTACGAGCAGTACTTC
CAISEPGSYEQYF
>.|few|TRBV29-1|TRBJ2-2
TGCAGCGTTGTTTTCAGGGTCTCCGGGGAGCTGTTTTTT
CSVVFRVSGELFF
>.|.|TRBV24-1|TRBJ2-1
TGTGCCACCAGTGATAGGGTGGATAACTCCTACAATGAGCAGTTCTTC
CATSDRVDNSYNEQFF
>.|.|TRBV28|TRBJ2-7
TGTGCCAGCAGAAGGGGCAGCGATCGATACGAGCAGTACTTC
CASRRGSDRYEQYF
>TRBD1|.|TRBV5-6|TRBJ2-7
TGTGCCAGCAGCGACGGGCCTCCGAGACAGGGATTATACGAGCAGTACTTC
CASSDGPPRQGLYEQYF
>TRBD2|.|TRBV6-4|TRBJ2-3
TGTGCCAGCAAAAGCGGGAGTCTCGCAGATACGCAGTATTTT
CASKSGSLADTQYF
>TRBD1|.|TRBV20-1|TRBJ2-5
TGCAGTGCTAGTGTTGCGGCAGGGGGCGAAGAGACCCAGTACTTC
CSASVAAGGEETQYF
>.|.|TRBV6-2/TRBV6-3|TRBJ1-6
TGTGCCAGCAGTTCGGGGATGGGGGATAATTCACCCCTCCACTTT
CASSSGMGDNSPLHF
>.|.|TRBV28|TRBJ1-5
TGTGCCACCGAACAGGGTAATAGCAATCAGCCCCAGCATTTT
CATEQGNSNQPQHF
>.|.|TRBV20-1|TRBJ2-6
TGCAGTGCTAGAGATCACCAGGGGACCCCCTCTGGGGCCAACGTCCTGACTTTC
CSARDHQGTPSGANVLTF
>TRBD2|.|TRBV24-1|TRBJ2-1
TGTGCCACCAGTGTGGGACTATCAGACTACAATGAGCAGTTCTTC
CATSVGLSDYNEQFF
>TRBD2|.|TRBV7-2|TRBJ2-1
TGTGCCAGCAGCTCCTCTGCGGGGGGACTAGCGTTAAGTGAGCAGTTCTTC
CASSSSAGGLALSEQFF
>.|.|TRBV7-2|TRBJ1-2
TGTGCCAGCAGCCACCCGCAGGGGCTCGGTGGCTACACCTTC
CASSHPQGLGGYTF
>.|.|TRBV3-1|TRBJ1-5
TGTGCCAGCAGCCAAGATCGCAGCAATCAGCCCCAGCATTTT
CASSQDRSNQPQHF
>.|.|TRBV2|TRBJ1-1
TGTGCCAGCAGTCCAACCAGTGCGGGGGCTGAAGCTTTCTTT
CASSPTSAGAEAFF
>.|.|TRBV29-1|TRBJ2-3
TGCAGCGAGTTCGACACCTCCACAGATACGCAGTATTTT
CSEFDTSTDTQYF
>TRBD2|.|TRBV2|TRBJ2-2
TGTGCCAGCAGTGGACTCCCGGCTAGCGGGAGGTACGGGGAGCTGTTTTTT
CASSGLPASGRYGELFF
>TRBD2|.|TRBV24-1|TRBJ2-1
TGTGCCACCAGTGACCCCGGACTAGCGGGAGCTAGTGAGCAGTTCTTC
CATSDPGLAGASEQFF
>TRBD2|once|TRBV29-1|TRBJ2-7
TGCAGCGTTGATCAGGGACTACTAAGCTCCTACAATGAGCAGTACTTC
CSVDQGLLSSYNEQYF
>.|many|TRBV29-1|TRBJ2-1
TGCAGCGTTGGCCCCCCGAACAATGAGCAGTTCTTC
CSVGPPNNEQFF
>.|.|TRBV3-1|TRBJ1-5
TGTGCCAGCAGCCGAACGACAGGACAGTACCCCTCAAATCAGCCCCAGCATTTT
CASSRTTGQYPSNQPQHF
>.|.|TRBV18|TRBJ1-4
TGTGCCAGCTCACCTGGAGGCAGGGCGGTTGCAACTAATGAAAAACTGTTTTTT
CASSPGGRAVATNEKLFF
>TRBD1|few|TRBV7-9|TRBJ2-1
TGTGCCAGCAGCTCCCAGCCAGGGGGCAATGAGCAGTTCTTC
CASSSQPGGNEQFF
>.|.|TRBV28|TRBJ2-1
TGTGCCAGCAGTTCCCCCCCACCTAGCGTCAGCTCCTACAATGAGCAGTTCTTC
CASSSPPPSVSSYNEQFF
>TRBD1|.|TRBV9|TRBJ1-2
TGTGCCAGCAGCACCTGGACAGGGGAATATGGCTACACCTTC
CASSTWTGEYGYTF
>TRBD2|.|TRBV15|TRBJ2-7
TGTGCCACCAGCAGCAGACTAGCGGGAGGCTACGAGCAGTACTTC
CATSSRLAGGYEQYF
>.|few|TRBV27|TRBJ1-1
TGTGCCAGCAGTTTCCTTCACAGGGCGGGCACTGAAGCTTTCTTT
CASSFLHRAGTEAFF
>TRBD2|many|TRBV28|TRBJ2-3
TGTGCCAGCAGGCGACTAGCGGGGGACTACAGCACAGATACGCAGTATTTT
CASRRLAGDYSTDTQYF
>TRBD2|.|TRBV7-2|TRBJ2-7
TGTGCCAGCAGCTTAGAAGGGACTAGCGGGGCCTACGAGCAGTACTTC
CASSLEGTSGAYEQYF